Listed here is a single T cell receptor beta chain. Profiled with immunoSEQ multiplex PCR; TCRdb holds only in-frame clones, not every one. The sample consists of roughly 20,000 clones, 65% to 70% of them appearing once. The data derive from a study of somatic mutations in cytotoxic T cells in rheumatoid arthritis. V dropped 2 bases and J dropped 10 bases, with 12 bases sitting between them. Germline V lookup: CDR1 MNHEY, CDR2 SMNVEV (reference sequence). The CDR3 has 14 amino acids. The sample taken for sequencing was CD8+ T cells sorted from blood. The chain uses TRBV27 and TRBJ1-6; D unclear. The source is an adult with rheumatoid arthritis. In DNA form, the CDR3 reads TGTGCCAGCAGTTTAGCGGGTCTCGGGTCACCCCTCCACTTT. This codes for CASSLAGLGSPLHF.